A selection of T cell receptor beta chains follows, all from one sample in a study of response to subunit inactivated influenza vaccine. One entry per CDR3 protein results from TCRdb running MiXCR on the RT-PCR reads. The profile covers fewer than 700,000 distinct CDR3 sequences, with 10% to 15% appearing a single time and 10% to 15% taken by the ten largest. The material sequenced was PBMCs from blood, taken 45 days after vaccination. The receptors shown here come from a man aged 45-65 years who received an inactivated influenza vaccine. Each CDR3 is given with its conserved first and last residue. A D gene is named only where the DNA matches it firmly. Some rows have no size entry. The others give once, few or many, or a class for an expanded clone.

DNA: TGTGCCAGCAGCTCAAGAGACAGAAACACCGGGGAGCTGTTTTTT
CDR3: CASSSRDRNTGELFF
J: TRBJ2-2
length: 15
D: .
V: TRBV7-9
size: many

DNA: TGCGCCAGCAGCTTGAGTTGGGACTACGATGGCCGCGATACGCAGTATTTT
CDR3: CASSLSWDYDGRDTQYF
J: TRBJ2-3
length: 17
D: TRBD2
V: TRBV5-1
size: .

DNA: TGCAGCGTTGACGGCCTAGCGGAGCCCTCCTACAATGAGCAGTTCTTC
CDR3: CSVDGLAEPSYNEQFF
J: TRBJ2-1
length: 16
D: TRBD2
V: TRBV29-1
size: many

DNA: TGCAGTGCTAGAGATCTGGGGCGTGAGTACGAGCAGTACTTC
CDR3: CSARDLGREYEQYF
J: TRBJ2-7
length: 14
D: .
V: TRBV20-1
size: .

DNA: TGTGCCACCAGCAGACGGCAGAACACTGAAGCTTTCTTT
CDR3: CATSRRQNTEAFF
J: TRBJ1-1
length: 13
D: .
V: TRBV15
size: few

DNA: TGCGCCAGCAGCTTATGGCGAGGGACAGGGTTCACAGATACGCAGTATTTT
CDR3: CASSLWRGTGFTDTQYF
J: TRBJ2-3
length: 17
D: TRBD1
V: TRBV5-1
size: .

DNA: TGTGCCAGCAGCGGTCATGCCCCCGTATACAATGAGCAGTTCTTC
CDR3: CASSGHAPVYNEQFF
J: TRBJ2-1
length: 15
D: .
V: TRBV7-2
size: .

DNA: TGCAGTGCTAGATCGGCAGACAAATACGAGCAGTACTTC
CDR3: CSARSADKYEQYF
J: TRBJ2-7
length: 13
D: .
V: TRBV20-1
size: .

DNA: TGTGCCGTCAGGGCTAGCGGGACTCAAACCTACAATGAGCAGTTCTTC
CDR3: CAVRASGTQTYNEQFF
J: TRBJ2-1
length: 16
D: TRBD2
V: TRBV11-2
size: .

DNA: TGTGCCAGCAGCCAGGCCGTCTCCTACAATGAGCAGTTCTTC
CDR3: CASSQAVSYNEQFF
J: TRBJ2-1
length: 14
D: .
V: TRBV14
size: .

DNA: TGTGCCAGCAGCTTAGTAGGGTTGCCTAATGAAAAACTGTTTTTT
CDR3: CASSLVGLPNEKLFF
J: TRBJ1-4
length: 15
D: .
V: TRBV7-2
size: .

DNA: TGTGCCAGCAGCCAGGGGCTAGCGGGAGCTACCTACAATGAGCAGTTCTTC
CDR3: CASSQGLAGATYNEQFF
J: TRBJ2-1
length: 17
D: TRBD2
V: TRBV4-2
size: few

DNA: TGTGCCAGCAGCTTAGATAACAGGCCGAACACCGGGGAGCTGTTTTTT
CDR3: CASSLDNRPNTGELFF
J: TRBJ2-2
length: 16
D: .
V: TRBV11-3
size: few

DNA: TGCGCCAGCAGCCAAGATTATACTAGCTCAAATGAGCAGTTCTTC
CDR3: CASSQDYTSSNEQFF
J: TRBJ2-1
length: 15
D: .
V: TRBV4-3
size: .

DNA: TGTGCCAGCAGTATACACCCGTACCAAGAGACCCAGTACTTC
CDR3: CASSIHPYQETQYF
J: TRBJ2-5
length: 14
D: .
V: TRBV12-3/TRBV12-4
size: .

DNA: TGCGCCAGCAGCTTGGGGGCCGACGGTAACTACGAGCAGTACTTC
CDR3: CASSLGADGNYEQYF
J: TRBJ2-7
length: 15
D: .
V: TRBV5-1
size: few

DNA: TGTGCCAGCAGTGAATCCCTAAAGAGAGATACGCAGTATTTT
CDR3: CASSESLKRDTQYF
J: TRBJ2-3
length: 14
D: .
V: TRBV2
size: .

DNA: TGTGCCAGCAGTTCCAACTCGAACTACGGGCAGTACTTC
CDR3: CASSSNSNYGQYF
J: TRBJ2-7
length: 13
D: .
V: TRBV12-3/TRBV12-4
size: .

DNA: TGTGCCATCAGTGTCGGCAATCAGCCCCAGCATTTT
CDR3: CAISVGNQPQHF
J: TRBJ1-5
length: 12
D: .
V: TRBV10-3
size: many

DNA: TGTGCCATCAATCCTAGCGGGGGTTTCACAGATACGCAGTATTTT
CDR3: CAINPSGGFTDTQYF
J: TRBJ2-3
length: 15
D: TRBD2
V: TRBV10-3
size: .

DNA: TGTGCCAGCAGCCCAGGCTTAGCGGGGGGGGTAATTGAGCAGTTCTTC
CDR3: CASSPGLAGGVIEQFF
J: TRBJ2-1
length: 16
D: TRBD2
V: TRBV4-2
size: few

DNA: TGTGCCAGCAGCCCCATAGGGTCCCAAAGCTACGAGCAGTACTTC
CDR3: CASSPIGSQSYEQYF
J: TRBJ2-7
length: 15
D: .
V: TRBV9
size: .

DNA: TGTGCCACCAGTAGGGTAAGCAATCAGCCCCAGCATTTT
CDR3: CATSRVSNQPQHF
J: TRBJ1-5
length: 13
D: .
V: TRBV15
size: .

DNA: TGCAGCGTGAGCGGATCGAACTATGGCTACACCTTC
CDR3: CSVSGSNYGYTF
J: TRBJ1-2
length: 12
D: .
V: TRBV29-1
size: .

DNA: TGTGCCAGCAGCCAGAGCACAGATACGCAGTATTTT
CDR3: CASSQSTDTQYF
J: TRBJ2-3
length: 12
D: .
V: TRBV5-1
size: many

DNA: TGCAGTGCTACAAGGGGGAGGACGGGCACTGAAGCTTTCTTT
CDR3: CSATRGRTGTEAFF
J: TRBJ1-1
length: 14
D: .
V: TRBV20-1
size: few

DNA: TGTGCCAGCAGTTTCGACTTAGCGGGGGGGATCTACGAGCAGTACTTC
CDR3: CASSFDLAGGIYEQYF
J: TRBJ2-7
length: 16
D: TRBD2
V: TRBV28
size: .

DNA: TGCGCCAGCAGCTTGGAGACTAGCGGCACAGATACGCAGTATTTT
CDR3: CASSLETSGTDTQYF
J: TRBJ2-3
length: 15
D: TRBD2
V: TRBV5-1
size: .

DNA: TGTGCCAGCAGCTTAGTTGGCAGGGGAGATGAAAAACTGTTTTTT
CDR3: CASSLVGRGDEKLFF
J: TRBJ1-4
length: 15
D: .
V: TRBV7-9
size: few

DNA: TGCAGTGCTAGGCTTGAAAAGACAGCGAAAAACCTCTATGGCTACACCTTC
CDR3: CSARLEKTAKNLYGYTF
J: TRBJ1-2
length: 17
D: .
V: TRBV20-1
size: many

DNA: TGTGCCATCAGTGACCCCGCGGGGGGGCTCTCAGCCGATACGCAGTATTTT
CDR3: CAISDPAGGLSADTQYF
J: TRBJ2-3
length: 17
D: TRBD2
V: TRBV10-3
size: many

DNA: TGTGCCAGCAGTTACCTCGCCTCGCGGGGGGGGCCAATGCGCGAGCAGTACTTC
CDR3: CASSYLASRGGPMREQYF
J: TRBJ2-7
length: 18
D: TRBD2
V: TRBV6-5
size: few

DNA: TGTGCCAGCAGTCCACTAGCGGGAGGTACCTACGAGCAGTACTTC
CDR3: CASSPLAGGTYEQYF
J: TRBJ2-7
length: 15
D: TRBD2
V: TRBV28
size: few

DNA: TGTGCCAGCAGTTTAGCGACTAGCCGACCCCCGTTCTTC
CDR3: CASSLATSRPPFF
J: TRBJ2-1
length: 13
D: TRBD2
V: TRBV28
size: few

DNA: TGTGCCAGCAGCCATACTCACACAGATACGCAGTATTTT
CDR3: CASSHTHTDTQYF
J: TRBJ2-3
length: 13
D: .
V: TRBV12-3/TRBV12-4
size: .

DNA: TGCAGTGCCGGGACAGGGGGCGTAGATACGCAGTATTTT
CDR3: CSAGTGGVDTQYF
J: TRBJ2-3
length: 13
D: TRBD1
V: TRBV20-1
size: many

DNA: TGTGCCAGCAGGCCATTCCGGGGGGAGGGGGCCAACGTCCTGACTTTC
CDR3: CASRPFRGEGANVLTF
J: TRBJ2-6
length: 16
D: TRBD2
V: TRBV7-9
size: .

DNA: TGTGCCAGTAACTCCGGGGGTTATGGCTACACCTTC
CDR3: CASNSGGYGYTF
J: TRBJ1-2
length: 12
D: .
V: TRBV19
size: .

DNA: TGCGCCAGCAGCTTGGACCAGAATGAAAAACTGTTTTTT
CDR3: CASSLDQNEKLFF
J: TRBJ1-4
length: 13
D: .
V: TRBV5-1
size: few

DNA: TGTGCCATCAGTGAGATAAGCGGGAGGCAGCAAGAGACCCAGTACTTC
CDR3: CAISEISGRQQETQYF
J: TRBJ2-5
length: 16
D: TRBD2
V: TRBV10-3
size: .

DNA: TGCAGCGTTGGCGACAGGGATTCCCGGAGGGGCTACACCTTC
CDR3: CSVGDRDSRRGYTF
J: TRBJ1-2
length: 14
D: TRBD1
V: TRBV29-1
size: few